The sequence of this T cell receptor beta chain was determined in a study of blood T cell repertoires in COVID-19. Measured with immunoSEQ multiplex PCR; TCRdb has only the in-frame clones, and not every one. The sample records roughly 300,000 clones, 65% to 90% being singletons. This CDR3 spans 15 amino acids. Germline loops: CDR1 SGHTA, CDR2 FQGTGA. The V gene lost 5 bases and the J gene lost 5 bases, with 15 bases spanning the gap. The sequence was collected from a woman between 18 and 29 years old who had recovered from COVID-19. The rearrangement links TRBV7-3 to TRBJ2-2; perhaps TRBD1 as D (6 bases). The sample was PBMCs or T cells enriched from blood (not recorded which). This CDR3 is CASSPAGARTGELFF. The DNA for the CDR3 is TGTGCCAGCAGCCCCGCAGGGGCGAGGACCGGGGAGCTGTTTTTT. Variable domain in full (rest from reference TRBV7-3 and TRBJ2-2): GAGVSQTPSNKVTEKGKYVELRCDPISGHTALYWYRQSLGQGPEFLIYFQGTGAADDSGLPNDRFFAVRPEGSVSTLKIQRTERGDSAVYLCASSPAGARTGELFFGEGSRLTVL.